One and the same sample provided the 28 T cell receptor beta chains below, sequenced in a study of blood T cell repertoires in COVID-19. TCRdb's copy holds only in-frame clones and misses some; the assay was immunoSEQ multiplex PCR. Among under 150,000 clones listed, 80% to 90% were seen once. Material for sequencing was peripheral blood. The receptors derive from a man older than 75 with active or convalescent COVID-19.

The V call is TRBV5-6, the J call TRBJ1-2; D is perhaps TRBD1 (6 bases). Trimming pared 2 bases from V and 5 bases from J, leaving 16 bases between. The germline CDR1 and CDR2 sequences are SGHDT and YYEEEE. This CDR3 has 15 residues. CDR3: CASSFSGGLGYGYTF. CDR3 nucleotide sequence: TGTGCCAGCAGCTTCTCGGGGGGCCTTGGGTATGGCTACACCTTC. Full variable domain (missing parts from reference TRBV5-6 and TRBJ1-2): DAGVTQSPTHLIKTRGQQVTLRCSPKSGHDTVSWYQQALGQGPQFIFQYYEEEERQRGNFPDRFSGHQFPNYSSELNVNALLLGDSALYLCASSFSGGLGYGYTFGSGTRLTVV.

This chain links TRBV6-5 with TRBJ2-5; TRBD1 matches at 7 bases. V shed 7 bases, J shed 5 bases, and the junction held 4 bases outside the gene matches. From germline, CDR1 is MNHEY and CDR2 SVGAGI. The CDR3 is made up of 12 amino acids. The CDR3 sequence: CASIRGGETQYF. In DNA, the CDR3 is TGTGCCAGCATTAGAGGGGGCGAGACCCAGTACTTC.

The gene calls are TRBV4-2 and TRBJ1-1; D gene unclear. This CDR3 has 15 amino acids. The V gene lost 1 base and the J gene lost 0 bases, with 9 bases spanning the gap. Germline CDR1 is LGHNA and CDR2 is YNFKEQ. CDR3 in amino acids: CASSQGFGMNTEAFF. Here the CDR3 DNA reads TGTGCCAGCAGCCAAGGTTTTGGCATGAACACTGAAGCTTTCTTT.

On this clone itself: Other nucleotide sequences from this sample produce the same CDR3. V and J are TRBV30 and TRBJ1-2; no clear D. The length of the CDR3 is 12 residues. CDR1 and CDR2 (germline): GTSNPN, SVGIG (reference sequence). Trimming cost V 0 bases and J 4 bases, with 6 bases left between them. CDR3 loop: CAWSVGGYGYTF. The DNA of the CDR3 is TGTGCCTGGAGTGTTGGAGGCTATGGCTACACCTTC.

The rearrangement links TRBV5-1 to TRBJ1-1; unclear D gene. The V and J ends lost 2 bases and 4 bases respectively, with 12 bases between them. The CDR3 runs 14 residues. Germline lookup yields CDR1 SGHRS and CDR2 YFSETQ. The CDR3 spells CASSFHMEGTEAFF. In DNA, the CDR3 is TGCGCCAGCAGCTTCCATATGGAGGGCACTGAAGCTTTCTTT.

The chain combines TRBV10-3 with TRBJ1-5; D might be TRBD1 (6 bases). This CDR3 region has 15 residues. CDR1 and CDR2 (germline): ENHRY, SYGVKD. V was cut by 3 bases and J by 5 bases, with 14 bases left in between. The CDR3 sequence: CAISEERGGDQPQHF. CDR3 coding DNA: TGTGCCATCAGTGAAGAGAGAGGGGGAGATCAGCCCCAGCATTTT.

The chain uses TRBV4-3 and TRBJ2-7, with 7 nucleotides matching TRBD2. V was pared by 3 bases and J by 4 bases, with 3 bases of the junction left unmatched. Germline values: CDR1 LGHNA, CDR2 YSLEER. This CDR3 is 13 amino acids long. The CDR3 protein is CASSQGGGYEQYF. In DNA form, the CDR3 reads TGCGCCAGCAGCCAGGGGGGAGGGTACGAGCAGTACTTC.

The chain is built from TRBV3-1 (or the pseudogene TRBV3-2) and TRBJ1-5; no reliable D call. The ends were cut back, 0 bases at V and 4 bases at J, with 7 bases in the middle. This CDR3 comprises 14 residues. Germline values: CDR1 LGHDT, CDR2 YNNKEL (reference sequence). As DNA, the CDR3 is TGTGCCAGCAGCCAAGATTCGGGTAATCAGCCCCAGCATTTT. Translating it yields CASSQDSGNQPQHF.

V and J are TRBV7-2 and TRBJ2-2; 11 bases agree with TRBD2. Germline-derived CDR1 and CDR2 are SGHTA and FQGNSA. The CDR3 extends over 16 amino acids. The V and J ends lost 11 bases and 2 bases, in that order; junction bases with no gene match: 10. The chain's CDR3 is CAAGLAGGYNTGELFF. CDR3 bases: TGTGCCGCGGGCCTAGCGGGGGGCTATAACACCGGGGAGCTGTTTTTT.

The gene calls are TRBV7-4 and TRBJ2-3; 9 bases align to TRBD1. Germline loops: CDR1 SGHVT, CDR2 SQSDAQ. The CDR3 is 17 amino acids. J lost 1 base, V lost 1 base, and 6 bases had no gene match. The DNA of the CDR3 is TGTGCCAGCAGCTTAGTCAACAGGGGGCTTGGCACAGATACGCAGTATTTT. Translation: CASSLVNRGLGTDTQYF.

The gene calls are TRBV6-5 and TRBJ1-1; D possibly corresponds to TRBD1 (6 bases). This CDR3 has 14 residues. Germline V gives CDR1 MNHEY, CDR2 SVGAGI. The V end lost 0 bases, the J end lost 4 bases, and 9 bases lay between the germline ends. The CDR3 spells CASSYSKGGTEAFF. In nucleotides, the CDR3 is TGTGCCAGCAGTTACTCGAAAGGGGGCACTGAAGCTTTCTTT.

The chain links TRBV2 to TRBJ2-3; D not resolved. V was trimmed by 2 bases and J by 7 bases, leaving 7 bases between them. This CDR3 is 12 amino acids long. Germline CDR1 is SNHLY and CDR2 is FYNNEI. CDR3 in amino acids: CASSELTNTQYF. CDR3 sequence (DNA): TGTGCCAGCAGTGAATTAACTAATACGCAGTATTTT. Full variable domain (missing parts from reference TRBV2 and TRBJ2-3): EPEVTQTPSHQVTQMGQEVILRCVPISNHLYFYWYRQILGQKVEFLVSFYNNEISEKSEIFDDQFSVERPDGSNFTLKIRSTKLEDSAMYFCASSELTNTQYFGPGTRLTVL.

This clone has only a few counts. The gene calls are TRBV7-9 and TRBJ2-3; TRBD2 aligns across 11 bases. Germline assignment: CDR1 SEHNR and CDR2 FQNEAQ (reference sequence). Trimming at V came to 5 bases and at J to 2 bases, leaving 6 bases not matched to a gene. The CDR3 has 16 amino acids. CDR3 amino acids: CASSLTSGGFTDTQYF. In DNA, the CDR3 is TGTGCCAGCAGCCTAACTAGCGGGGGATTCACAGATACGCAGTATTTT.

The chain links TRBV5-1 to TRBJ2-5; 7 nucleotides agree with TRBD2. CDR1 SGHRS and CDR2 YFSETQ come from the germline V gene. Trimming at V came to 0 bases and at J to 2 bases, leaving 7 bases not matched to a gene. The CDR3 sequence is 16 residues long. The CDR3 loop is CASSLGAGGGQETQYF. CDR3 bases: TGCGCCAGCAGCTTGGGGGCGGGCGGGGGTCAAGAGACCCAGTACTTC.

This sequence joins TRBV7-2 and TRBJ2-7; weak D call: TRBD2 (6 bases). V lost 4 bases and J 3 bases, leaving 13 bases between the germline ends. Germline loops: CDR1 SGHTA, CDR2 FQGNSA. The CDR3 extends over 14 amino acids. In nucleotides, the CDR3 is TGTGCCAGCAGCTGGGGGGACTCGTTCTACGAGCAGTACTTC. Translation: CASSWGDSFYEQYF. Complete variable domain (other parts from reference TRBV7-2 and TRBJ2-7): GAGVSQSPSNKVTEKGKDVELRCDPISGHTALYWYRQSLGQGLEFLIYFQGNSAPDKSGLPSDRFSAERTGGSVSTLTIQRTQQEDSAVYLCASSWGDSFYEQYFGPGTRLTVT.

The rearrangement joins TRBV27 to TRBJ1-6; 8 nucleotides align to TRBD1. The CDR3 runs to 18 residues. Looked up from germline, CDR1 is MNHEY and CDR2 is SMNVEV (reference sequence). With V trimmed by 5 bases and J by 0 bases, 9 bases remained unmatched. CDR3 DNA sequence: TGTGCCAGCAGTCCGACAGGGGACCCAAGCTCCTATAATTCACCCCTCCACTTT. Translation gives CASSPTGDPSSYNSPLHF.

The CDR3 loop is CASSPPGDRGYGYTF. The CDR3, as DNA: TGTGCCAGCAGCCCCCCCGGGGACAGGGGCTATGGCTACACCTTC. The rearrangement links TRBV28 to TRBJ1-2; TRBD1 matches at 10 bases. This CDR3 spans 15 amino acids. Germline V gene sequence: CDR1 MDHEN, CDR2 SYDVKM. J lost 4 bases, V lost 6 bases, and 8 bases had no gene match.

The chain has TRBV19 and TRBJ2-3, with TRBD1 matching over 9 bases. Germline V gives CDR1 LNHDA, CDR2 SQIVND (reference sequence). CDR3 length equals 14 residues. V gave up 7 bases and J gave up 2 bases; unmatched junction bases: 4. In DNA form, the CDR3 reads TGTGCCAGTACCAGGGACAGGGTCACAGATACGCAGTATTTT. Residues: CASTRDRVTDTQYF.

J is TRBJ1-6 and V is TRBV18; a possible D gene is TRBD1 (5 bases). The CDR3 has 13 residues. Germline V lookup: CDR1 KGHSH, CDR2 LQKENI. The ends were cut back, 2 bases at V and 11 bases at J, with 10 bases in the middle. The CDR3 reads CASSPGGEPPLHF. CDR3 DNA sequence: TGTGCCAGCTCACCAGGGGGGGAGCCACCCCTCCACTTT.

This chain links TRBV27 with TRBJ1-6; D is ambiguous. Deletions cut 6 bases from V and 7 bases from J, with 16 bases between. Germline CDR1 is MNHEY and CDR2 is SMNVEV (reference sequence). The length of the CDR3 is 15 residues. CDR3: CASSPFPGLNSPLHF. CDR3 DNA sequence: TGTGCCAGCAGCCCTTTTCCGGGATTAAATTCACCCCTCCACTTT.

This chain links TRBV5-1 with TRBJ2-7; 8 bases fit TRBD2. V was clipped by 4 bases and J by 0 bases; unmatched bases: 6. The germline V gene encodes CDR1 SGHRS and CDR2 YFSETQ. This CDR3 contains 15 residues. The CDR3 loop reads CASSRTGTSSYEQYF. The CDR3 region has the DNA TGCGCCAGCAGCCGGACCGGGACTAGCTCCTACGAGCAGTACTTC.

In its sample, this clone was seen many times. The chain is built from TRBV5-4 and TRBJ2-1; perhaps TRBD2 as D (5 bases). Germline-derived CDR1 and CDR2 are SGHNT and YYREEE (reference sequence). Trimming stripped 4 bases from V and 3 bases from J, with 14 bases between. The CDR3 runs to 15 residues. CDR3 nucleotide sequence: TGTGCCAGCAGCCCTTTGACTAATAACTACAATGAGCAGTTCTTC. It is translated as CASSPLTNNYNEQFF. Combining the CDR3 with reference TRBV5-4 and TRBJ2-1 gives the whole variable domain ETGVTQSPTHLIKTRGQQVTLRCSSQSGHNTVSWYQQALGQGPQFIFQYYREEENGRGNFPPRFSGLQFPNYSSELNVNALELDDSALYLCASSPLTNNYNEQFFGPGTRLTVL.

This clone was picked up one time. The chain joins TRBV12-3 or TRBV12-4 to TRBJ1-1; tentatively, D is TRBD1 (6 bases). V dropped 3 bases and J dropped 5 bases, with 10 bases sitting between them. The CDR3 contains 13 residues. CDR3 sequence (DNA): TGTGCCAGCAGTTTTCAGGGGAAAACTGAAGCTTTCTTT. It translates to CASSFQGKTEAFF.

This sequence joins TRBV4-3 and TRBJ1-5; D gene unclear. V lost 4 bases and J 1 base, leaving 11 bases between the germline ends. The CDR3 covers 15 residues. CDR1 and CDR2 from the germline V gene are LGHNA and YSLEER. The CDR3 DNA reads as TGCGCCAGCAGCCCAAACCCCGGGAGCAATCAGCCCCAGCATTTT. The encoded protein is CASSPNPGSNQPQHF.

The V call is TRBV24-1, the J call TRBJ2-1; 7 nucleotides align to TRBD2. Looked up from germline, CDR1 is KGHDR and CDR2 is SFDVKD. The V gene end was trimmed by 3 bases and the J gene end by 3 bases; junction bases not matched to a gene: 4. The CDR3 is 15 amino acids. This CDR3 reads CATSDRSGDYNEQFF. The CDR3 coding sequence is TGTGCCACCAGTGATCGGAGCGGGGACTACAATGAGCAGTTCTTC.

This clone was seen just once. This chain's CDR3 is CASSPTGHSGELFF. Written as DNA, the CDR3 is TGTGCCAGCAGCCCCACGGGACATTCCGGGGAGCTGTTTTTT. The rearrangement links TRBV11-3 to TRBJ2-2; perhaps TRBD1 as D (6 bases). Trimming cost V 5 bases and J 6 bases, with 13 bases left between them. Germline values: CDR1 SGHNT, CDR2 YENEEA. CDR3 length: 14 amino acids.

This clone has only one observation. The V gene is TRBV6-2 or TRBV6-3, the J gene TRBJ1-1; 9 bases align to TRBD1. CDR1 and CDR2 (germline): MNHEY, SVGEGT. Trimming took 0 bases from V and 0 from J; bases not matched to a gene: 11. CDR3 length: 19 amino acids. The CDR3 loop is CASSYSRRQGGSMNTEAFF. CDR3 DNA sequence: TGTGCCAGCAGTTACTCCCGTCGACAGGGGGGGAGCATGAACACTGAAGCTTTCTTT.

The chain is built from TRBV6-6 and TRBJ2-1; TRBD1 might be the D (5 bases). Germline CDR1 MNHNY, CDR2 SVGAGI (reference sequence). V was cut by 4 bases and J by 6 bases, with 10 bases left in between. This CDR3 comprises 13 residues. The CDR3 DNA reads TGTGCCAGCAGTTCATGGGGCTTCAATGAGCAGTTCTTC. This translates into CASSSWGFNEQFF.